This entry lists 7 T cell receptor beta chains sequenced from one sample in a study of T cells of healthy individuals. TCRdb reanalysed the 5' RACE reads using MiXCR and keeps one entry per CDR3 protein. The sample holds about 96,000 distinct CDR3 sequences, about 16% seen once. Receptors originate from a human donor in good health.

The CDR3: CASSLDPEAFF. CDR3 nucleotide sequence: TGTGCCAGCAGCTTAGACCCTGAAGCTTTCTTT. J is TRBJ1-1 and V is TRBV7-9; D call uncertain. V was clipped by 1 base and J by 6 bases, with 3 bases between them. Germline lookup yields CDR1 SEHNR and CDR2 FQNEAQ (reference sequence). This CDR3 spans 11 amino acids.

This chain connects TRBV28 to TRBJ2-1; D gene ambiguous. The CDR3 sequence is 13 residues long. Trimming cost V 7 bases and J 15 bases, with 22 bases left between them. Germline V lookup: CDR1 MDHEN, CDR2 SYDVKM. The CDR3 loop is CASTSPFPPSRFF. CDR3 DNA sequence: TGTGCCAGCACCTCCCCATTCCCTCCCTCCAGGTTCTTC.

This clonotype showed up just a few times. The V call is TRBV7-2, the J call TRBJ1-1; D unresolved. Germline lookup yields CDR1 SGHTA and CDR2 FQGNSA. The germline V and J ends were trimmed by 4 bases and 5 bases, with 8 bases remaining between them. CDR3 length equals 12 residues. The CDR3 DNA sequence: TGTGCCAGCAGCTCCCTGTTGACTGAAGCTTTCTTT. It translates to CASSSLLTEAFF. The variable domain in full, completed from reference TRBV7-2 and TRBJ1-1, reads GAGVSQSPSNKVTEKGKDVELRCDPISGHTALYWYRQSLGQGLEFLIYFQGNSAPDKSGLPSDRFSAERTGGSVSTLTIQRTQQEDSAVYLCASSSLLTEAFFGQGTRLTVV.

The CDR3 DNA reads TGTGCCAGCAGGTCAGCTCGGGGGGCAAACTACAATGAGCAGTTCTTC. It is translated as CASRSARGANYNEQFF. This chain connects TRBV5-6 to TRBJ2-1; possibly TRBD2 for D (7 bases). CDR1 and CDR2 (germline): SGHDT, YYEEEE. Trimming shortened V by 5 bases and J by 3 bases, and 18 bases separated the two germline ends. The CDR3 length is 16 residues.

In this sample, this clonotype turned up many times. The chain's CDR3 is CASSYPDSNSPLHF. The CDR3 DNA follows: TGTGCCAGCAGTTACCCGGACAGTAATTCACCCCTCCACTTT. V usage is TRBV6-6 and J usage is TRBJ1-6; perhaps TRBD1 as D (6 bases). The V end lost 2 bases, the J end lost 6 bases, and 8 bases lay between the germline ends. The CDR3 is made up of 14 amino acids. Germline values: CDR1 MNHNY, CDR2 SVGAGI (reference sequence).

The chain combines TRBV9 with TRBJ2-1; D is ambiguous. This CDR3 spans 15 amino acids. The V end lost 4 bases, the J end lost 0 bases, and 11 bases lay between the germline ends. The germline V gene has CDR1 SGDLS and CDR2 YYNGEE. The CDR3 bases are TGTGCCAGCAGCCCCCGGGCGAGCTCCTACAATGAGCAGTTCTTC. This gives the protein CASSPRASSYNEQFF.

V and J are TRBV10-3 and TRBJ2-2; 12 positions agree with TRBD2. With V trimmed by 6 bases and J by 4 bases, 6 bases remained unmatched. This CDR3 spans 16 amino acids. In germline, CDR1 is ENHRY, CDR2 SYGVKD. Here the CDR3 reads CAIRPLAGGFTGELFF. In DNA, the CDR3 is TGTGCCATCAGGCCACTAGCGGGGGGCTTCACCGGGGAGCTGTTTTTT.